A selection of T cell receptor beta chains follows, all from one sample in a study of shared clonotypes between healthy human individuals. The assay was immunoSEQ multiplex PCR, and TCRdb's table has in-frame clones only and misses some. The table lists some 690,000 clones, 90% of them singletons. Material: memory CD8+ T cells from PBMCs. These receptor sequences come from a man between 18 and 29 years old in good health. Some clones in this sample may be carry-over from other donors' samples. The CDR3 runs from the conserved cysteine through the conserved F or W. A D gene is named only where the DNA matches it firmly. The listing skips clone size in some rows; elsewhere it reads once, few, many or a size class.

TRBJ2-3,TRBV27,NA,14,TRBD1,CASTGTGTTDTQYF,TGTGCCAGCACTGGGACAGGCACCACAGATACGCAGTATTTT
TRBJ1-1,TRBV19,NA,15,NA,CASSIPLPMNTEAFF,TGTGCCAGTAGTATCCCGCTTCCAATGAACACTGAAGCTTTCTTT
TRBJ2-1,TRBV7-9,NA,19,NA,CASSGRGVISTLANNEQFF,TGTGCCAGCAGCGGTAGAGGGGTAATTTCAACTCTAGCAAACAATGAGCAGTTCTTC
TRBJ1-2,TRBV10-2,NA,12,NA,CASSDGGRGYTF,TGCGCCAGCAGTGATGGGGGTCGGGGCTACACCTTC
TRBJ2-3,TRBV10-3,NA,15,TRBD1,CAIRYWDRGADTQYF,TGTGCCATCAGATATTGGGACAGGGGTGCAGATACGCAGTATTTT
TRBJ2-1,TRBV28,NA,14,NA,CASSLLGGGNEQFF,TGTGCCAGCAGTTTACTCGGGGGAGGCAATGAGCAGTTCTTC
TRBJ2-4,TRBV4-3,NA,17,NA,CASSQVCVELAKNIQYF,TGCGCCAGCAGCCAAGTCTGTGTCGAACTAGCCAAAAACATTCAGTACTTC
TRBJ1-5,TRBV28,NA,13,NA,CASNPDRPQPQHF,TGTGCCAGCAACCCCGACAGGCCCCAGCCCCAGCATTTT
TRBJ2-1,TRBV29-1,NA,14,TRBD2,CSVDLAGTYNEQFF,TGCAGCGTTGACCTAGCGGGTACTTACAATGAGCAGTTCTTC
TRBJ2-1,TRBV29-1,once,17,TRBD2,CTSFGHVAGGSYNEQFF,TGCACTTCATTCGGACACGTAGCGGGAGGGTCCTACAATGAGCAGTTCTTC
TRBJ1-1,TRBV28,NA,13,NA,CASSLFTNTEAFF,TGTGCCAGCAGTCTTTTTACTAACACTGAAGCTTTCTTT
TRBJ1-6,TRBV7-9,NA,14,NA,CASSPVGRGSPLHF,TGTGCCAGCAGCCCAGTCGGCAGGGGATCACCCCTCCACTTT
TRBJ1-2,TRBV5-4,NA,11,NA,CASSEGKGYTF,TGTGCCAGCAGCGAGGGAAAGGGCTACACCTTC
TRBJ2-7,TRBV28,NA,14,NA,CASSHDPSSYEQYF,TGTGCCAGCAGCCACGACCCTAGCTCCTACGAGCAGTACTTC
TRBJ2-1,TRBV27,NA,17,TRBD1,CASSSSLPTGLYNEQFF,TGTGCCAGCAGTTCCTCCCTACCGACAGGGCTTTACAATGAGCAGTTCTTC
TRBJ1-1,TRBV29-1,NA,13,NA,CSVLTAMNTEAFF,TGCAGCGTCCTGACAGCCATGAACACTGAAGCTTTCTTT
TRBJ2-3,TRBV7-9,once,18,TRBD2,CASSLGPSGGGAQDTQYF,TGTGCCAGCAGCTTAGGCCCGAGCGGGGGTGGGGCGCAAGATACGCAGTATTTT
TRBJ2-7,TRBV11-2,NA,14,TRBD2,CASSLVAGEREQYF,TGTGCCAGCAGCTTAGTAGCGGGAGAGCGCGAGCAGTACTTC
TRBJ2-5,TRBV6-5,NA,14,NA,CAAREDPGSETQYF,TGTGCCGCCAGGGAGGACCCAGGGTCTGAGACCCAGTACTTC
TRBJ1-2,TRBV10-3,NA,13,NA,CAIGQHLDYGYTF,TGTGCCATCGGACAGCATCTGGACTATGGCTACACCTTC
TRBJ2-7,TRBV2,NA,12,NA,CARRGDPGEQYF,TGTGCCAGGAGGGGCGATCCGGGGGAGCAGTACTTC
TRBJ1-2,TRBV6-5,NA,15,NA,CASSSKQTANYGYTF,TGTGCCAGCAGTTCCAAACAGACCGCTAACTATGGCTACACCTTC
TRBJ2-1,TRBV7-3,NA,13,NA,CASSLVGWGSRFF,NA
TRBJ2-3,TRBV5-6,NA,16,TRBD1,CASSFRDRGGTDTQYF,TGTGCCAGCAGCTTCCGGGACAGGGGAGGCACAGATACGCAGTATTTT
TRBJ2-2,TRBV19,NA,13,NA,CASTDKAAGELFF,TGTGCCAGTACCGACAAGGCTGCCGGGGAGCTGTTTTTT
TRBJ2-7,TRBV28,NA,13,NA,CASRGTRSHEQYF,TGTGCCAGCAGGGGAACCAGGTCCCACGAGCAGTACTTC
TRBJ1-4,TRBV5-5,NA,15,TRBD1,CASSLRTGTNEKLFF,TGTGCCAGCAGCTTGAGGACAGGCACTAATGAAAAACTGTTTTTT
TRBJ2-1,TRBV27,NA,13,NA,CASRPTGYNEQFF,TGTGCCAGCAGGCCTACCGGTTACAATGAGCAGTTCTTC
TRBJ2-7,TRBV28,once,13,NA,CASSLSSRTEQYF,TGTGCCAGCAGTTTAAGCTCGCGGACAGAGCAGTACTTC
TRBJ2-7,TRBV15,NA,15,TRBD1,CATSRGGTGGNEQYF,TGTGCCACCAGCAGAGGAGGGACAGGGGGCAACGAGCAGTACTTC
TRBJ1-2,TRBV27,NA,16,TRBD1,CASSARDRGFNYGYTF,TGTGCCAGCAGTGCACGGGACAGGGGATTTAACTATGGCTACACCTTC